This TCR beta chain was observed in a study of shared clonotypes between healthy human individuals. Overall study: The plates for each donor numbered three CD4 naive, three CD4 memory, two CD8 naive and one CD8 memory.

The assay was immunoSEQ multiplex PCR, and TCRdb's table has in-frame clones only and misses some. The sample contains hundreds of thousands of clones, almost 95% of which appear only once. General observations from the study: The study found lower generation probabilities in non-shared clonotypes than in those shared by all four donors. Naive subsets generally had larger estimated richness than memory subsets.

Naive-designated CD8 cells lacked CD45RO, were positively enriched for CCR7, and omitted terminally differentiated effector memory CD45RA+ cells. The donor population consisted of healthy HIV-negative adults with no recent acute infections or vaccinations. This clone was detected only once. Its antigen remains unknown. Trimming took 2 bases from V and 1 from J; bases not matched to a gene: 10. Germline V gene lookup returns CDR1 MNHEY and CDR2 SMNVEV (reference sequence). The CDR3 extends over 19 amino acids. This sequence was found in a man aged 25 to 45 in good health. The gene calls are TRBV27 and TRBJ2-4; 11 bases fit TRBD2. The sequenced sample consisted of naive CD8+ T cells sorted from blood. The CDR3 nucleotides read TGTGCCAGCAGTTTAAGTTGGGCTAGCGGGAGGATGGCCAAAAACATTCAGTACTTC. It yields the protein CASSLSWASGRMAKNIQYF.